These T cell receptor beta chains were read from a single sample in a study of identical twins. TCRdb re-called the 5' RACE reads through MiXCR, storing one row per CDR3 protein. Here the sample spans approximately 300,000 distinct CDR3 sequences, 8.5% to 9.5% being singletons. These data were also reused for a study on yellow fever vaccine responses in identical twins.

The sequenced sample consisted of CD8+ T cells sorted from blood. The receptors shown here come from a woman aged 18-29 years in good health. CDR3s include the opening cysteine and the closing phenylalanine or tryptophan. A D gene is named only where the DNA matches it firmly. Only some rows state a clone size, as once, few, many or a class for expanded clones.

>TRBJ2-7|NA|TRBV9|13|many
TGTGCCAGCAGCGCCGGGAACTCCTACGAGCAGTACTTC
CASSAGNSYEQYF
>TRBJ2-7|NA|TRBV4-3|15|NA
TGCGCCAGCAGCCAAGCTCGGGAAAGCGGCTACGAGCAGTACTTC
CASSQARESGYEQYF
>TRBJ2-3|NA|TRBV20-1|16|many
TGCAGTGCTAGTACCTTAGTCGCCACCGGGCCAGATACGCAGTATTTT
CSASTLVATGPDTQYF
>TRBJ2-7|TRBD2|TRBV3-1|16|many
TGTGCCAGCAGCCCATCGGGACTAGCGGGGGGGCCCGAGCAGTACTTC
CASSPSGLAGGPEQYF
>TRBJ2-7|NA|TRBV18|13|NA
TGTGCCAGCTCACCCCCCGACCCCTACGAGCAGTACTTC
CASSPPDPYEQYF
>TRBJ2-3|NA|TRBV20-1|16|NA
TGCAGTGCTATACACAGGGCGGGCATCGCCACAGATACGCAGTATTTT
CSAIHRAGIATDTQYF
>TRBJ2-7|NA|TRBV7-2|13|many
TGTGCCAGCAGCCCGAACAGGGGGGGGGAGCAGTACTTC
CASSPNRGGEQYF
>TRBJ2-7|TRBD2|TRBV5-5|14|few
TGTGCCAGCAGCGAGGTGGGAGGGGCTAGCGAGCAGTACTTC
CASSEVGGASEQYF
>TRBJ2-1|TRBD2|TRBV10-2|15|few
TGCGCCAGCAGTGAGTCTGCGGGAGGGGTCAATGAGCAGTTCTTC
CASSESAGGVNEQFF
>TRBJ2-7|TRBD2|TRBV4-3|15|NA
TGCGCCAGCAGCCAAGAAGCTACTAGCGGCTACGAGCAGTACTTC
CASSQEATSGYEQYF
>TRBJ2-7|NA|TRBV3-1|15|NA
TGTGCCAGCAGCCACGTGGCAGGAAATTCCTACGAGCAGTACTTC
CASSHVAGNSYEQYF
>TRBJ2-3|TRBD2|TRBV29-1|16|many
TGCAGCGAGGGACTAGCGGGGGGACAAGGCACAGATACGCAGTATTTT
CSEGLAGGQGTDTQYF
>TRBJ2-7|NA|TRBV4-3|12|many
TGCGCCAGCAGCCAAGTCGGGCACGAGCAGTACTTC
CASSQVGHEQYF
>TRBJ2-2|NA|TRBV12-3/TRBV12-4|14|NA
TGTGCCAGCAGCGAGACAGAGTTTGCCGGGGAGCTGTTTTTT
CASSETEFAGELFF
>TRBJ2-2|NA|TRBV29-1|11|NA
TGCAGCGTACAGGGAGCCGGGGAGCTGTTTTTT
CSVQGAGELFF
>TRBJ2-7|TRBD2|TRBV7-9|15|NA
TGTGCCAGCAGCCATACCCTAGCGGGAGCTTACGAGCAGTACTTC
CASSHTLAGAYEQYF
>TRBJ1-1|NA|TRBV7-8|13|many
TGTGCCAGCAGCTTATTTGGGAGGCCTGAAGCTTTCTTT
CASSLFGRPEAFF
>TRBJ1-5|NA|TRBV10-3|12|many
TGTGCCATCAGTGAGTCGAATCAGCCCCAGCATTTT
CAISESNQPQHF
>TRBJ1-1|TRBD1|TRBV29-1|13|many
TGCAGCGTTAGGGACAGGAACAGAGGTGAAGCTTTCTTT
CSVRDRNRGEAFF
>TRBJ2-1|TRBD1|TRBV7-8|15|NA
TGTGCCAGCAGCTTGGGACAGGGTTTTGTCAATGAGCAGTTCTTC
CASSLGQGFVNEQFF
>TRBJ2-1|NA|TRBV29-1|10|many
TGCAGCGTTGCGGTTCGCGAGCAGTTCTTC
CSVAVREQFF
>TRBJ2-7|TRBD1|TRBV28|15|many
TGTGCCAGCAGTTTTAGGGGACAGGGACCCCTCGAGCAGTACTTC
CASSFRGQGPLEQYF
>TRBJ1-3|NA|TRBV29-1|12|few
TGCAGCGTTGAAGAGAATGGAAACACCATATATTTT
CSVEENGNTIYF
>TRBJ2-3|TRBD2|TRBV6-2/TRBV6-3|16|NA
TGTGCCAGCAGTTACTCCGGGACTAGCAGCACAGATACGCAGTATTTT
CASSYSGTSSTDTQYF
>TRBJ2-2|NA|TRBV12-3/TRBV12-4|16|NA
TGTGCCAGCAGTTTAGTCCCTGGGTCTGGGACCGGGGAGCTGTTTTTT
CASSLVPGSGTGELFF
>TRBJ2-7|NA|TRBV27|15|NA
TGTGCCAGCAGTTTATCGATCACAGGGTTCTACGAGCAGTACTTC
CASSLSITGFYEQYF
>TRBJ2-3|NA|TRBV7-4|14|few
TGTGCCAGCAGCCATAACACAACCACAGATACGCAGTATTTT
CASSHNTTTDTQYF
>TRBJ2-7|TRBD1|TRBV7-9|16|many
TGTGCCAGCATCTCTACTCACGGACAGGGCCTCTACGAGCAGTACTTC
CASISTHGQGLYEQYF
>TRBJ2-1|TRBD2|TRBV4-1|18|NA
TGCGCCAGCAGCCAAGTTTTGGGAATGACTAGCGCGATCAATGAGCAGTTCTTC
CASSQVLGMTSAINEQFF
>TRBJ2-1|TRBD2|TRBV7-9|16|few
TGTGCCAGCAGCTTAGAACCGGGACTATCTAACAATGAGCAGTTCTTC
CASSLEPGLSNNEQFF
>TRBJ2-7|NA|TRBV19|13|NA
TGTGCCAGTAGTATGGCAGGGTACTACGAGCAGTACTTC
CASSMAGYYEQYF
>TRBJ2-5|NA|TRBV6-1|14|few
TGTGCCAGCAGTGATCCTAGCTCGGGGGAGACCCAGTACTTC
CASSDPSSGETQYF
>TRBJ2-7|TRBD2|TRBV5-1|16|NA
TGCGCCAGCAGCTTGACTGGGGGACTAGCGACCTACGAGCAGTACTTC
CASSLTGGLATYEQYF
>TRBJ2-7|NA|TRBV7-9|13|NA
TGTGCCAGCAGCCCCGTTGGAGGGGCCGAGCAGCACTTC
CASSPVGGAEQHF
>TRBJ2-3|NA|TRBV5-1|14|NA
TGCGCCAGCAGCTTGGTTCCCGGCACAGATACGCAGTATTTT
CASSLVPGTDTQYF
>TRBJ1-1|NA|TRBV13|15|many
TGTGCCAGCACCCCAGAACGGGCGGTGAACACTGAAGCTTTCTTT
CASTPERAVNTEAFF
>TRBJ2-2|NA|TRBV27|12|NA
TGTGCCAGCAGTTTATCAAGCGGGGAGCTGTTTTTT
CASSLSSGELFF
>TRBJ1-2|NA|TRBV6-1|16|few
TGTGCCAGCAGTGTAGTTCTGGGGGCAAGGAACTATGGCTACACCTTC
CASSVVLGARNYGYTF
>TRBJ2-7|NA|TRBV5-6|14|many
TGTGCCAGCAGTTCAAGACAGGCCCTCTACGAGCAGTACTTC
CASSSRQALYEQYF
>TRBJ2-2|NA|TRBV6-5|14|NA
TGTGCCAGCAGTTACGAAGTTAACACCGGGGAGCTGTTTTTT
CASSYEVNTGELFF
>TRBJ1-4|NA|TRBV5-1|14|few
TGCGCCAGCAGCCCGGTTTTAACGGATGAAAAACTGTTTTTT
CASSPVLTDEKLFF
>TRBJ2-3|NA|TRBV4-1|19|NA
TGCGCCAGCAGCCACCCTTTAAGGGGGGCAGGGGAAAGCACAGATACGCAGTATTTT
CASSHPLRGAGESTDTQYF
>TRBJ1-5|TRBD1|TRBV27|13|few
TGTGCCAGCACTACAGGGGGGGATCAGCCCCAGCATTTT
CASTTGGDQPQHF
>TRBJ2-2|NA|TRBV6-6|10|many
TGTGCCAGCGAGGGCGGGGAGCTGTTTTTT
CASEGGELFF
>TRBJ1-2|NA|TRBV29-1|11|many
TGCAGCGTTGAAATAAGGGACGGCTACACCTTC
CSVEIRDGYTF
>TRBJ2-1|NA|TRBV5-1|12|many
TGCGCCAGCAGCTTGGTCGAGGATGAGCAGTTCTTC
CASSLVEDEQFF
>TRBJ2-7|NA|TRBV10-1|15|NA
TGCGCCAGCAGTGAGTCGACAATGAATGCCTACGAGCAGTACTTC
CASSESTMNAYEQYF
>TRBJ2-2|TRBD2|TRBV6-1|16|NA
TGTGCCAGCAGTACCGCGCTAGCGGGAGGTACCGGGGAGCTGTTTTTT
CASSTALAGGTGELFF
>TRBJ2-3|NA|TRBV20-1|15|few
TGCAGTGCTAGAGTCGAATTCCGAGCGACAGATACGCAGTATTTT
CSARVEFRATDTQYF
>TRBJ2-2|NA|TRBV7-9|16|few
TGTGCCAGCAGCTTAACCCCGGACATCTACCCCGGGGAGCTGTTTTTT
CASSLTPDIYPGELFF
>TRBJ1-2|NA|TRBV19|12|NA
TGTGCCAGTAGGTACAGCTACTATGGCTACACCTTC
CASRYSYYGYTF
>TRBJ2-5|TRBD1|TRBV7-9|16|many
TGTGCCAGCAGCTTAGATTCACAGGGGGCGTGGGAGACCCAGTACTTC
CASSLDSQGAWETQYF
>TRBJ2-7|NA|TRBV29-1|13|few
TGCAGCGTTTTAACCGGGACCTCCTACGAGCAGTACTTC
CSVLTGTSYEQYF
>TRBJ2-1|NA|TRBV27|13|NA
TGTGCCAGCAGTTCACAGCTTTGGGCTGAGCAGTTCTTC
CASSSQLWAEQFF
>TRBJ1-2|TRBD1|TRBV19|13|NA
TGTGCCAGTGGGGACAGGGGTAACTATGGCTACACCTTC
CASGDRGNYGYTF